These T cell receptor beta chains were read from a single sample in a study of blood T cell repertoires in COVID-19. Profiling relied on immunoSEQ multiplex PCR, and the TCRdb table lists in-frame clones only, not all of them. The table lists roughly 300,000 clones, roughly 86% of them singletons, with roughly 8% in the top ten. The specimen sequenced was peripheral blood. The receptors derive from a woman aged 50 to 60 who had recovered from COVID-19. Both conserved end residues are part of each CDR3. The D gene is left open where the match is weak. Clone size, where shown, is once, few, many, or a class for clones that have expanded.

clone size,D gene,J gene,V gene,CDR3 protein,CDR3 DNA
-,-,TRBJ2-5,TRBV29-1,CSVPTSWGTQYF,TGCAGCGTACCGACTAGTTGGGGGACCCAGTACTTC
-,TRBD1,TRBJ1-2,TRBV11-2,CASSQRTGRYGYTF,TGTGCCAGCAGCCAGAGGACAGGTCGCTATGGCTACACCTTC
-,TRBD2,TRBJ2-2,TRBV19,CASTTSGNLNTGELFF,TGTGCCAGTACGACTAGCGGGAACCTGAACACCGGGGAGCTGTTTTTT
-,TRBD2,TRBJ2-7,TRBV18,CASSRGLAGSSYEQYF,TGTGCCAGCTCCCGGGGACTAGCGGGATCGTCCTACGAGCAGTACTTC
-,-,TRBJ1-1,TRBV4-3,CASFRLAGANTEAFF,TGCGCCAGCTTTAGGCTGGCAGGGGCGAACACTGAAGCTTTCTTT
few,TRBD1,TRBJ2-7,TRBV7-2,CASSLGTGAYEQYF,TGTGCCAGCAGCTTAGGGACAGGGGCCTACGAGCAGTACTTC
-,-,TRBJ2-3,TRBV24-1,CATSDLTNTQYF,TGTGCCACCAGTGATTTGACAAATACGCAGTATTTT
few,-,TRBJ1-2,TRBV6-6,CASSYSKGWTYGYTF,TGTGCCAGCAGTTACTCGAAGGGGTGGACCTATGGCTACACCTTC
-,TRBD1,TRBJ1-2,TRBV28,CASSETGGGNYGYTF,TGTGCCAGCAGTGAGACAGGGGGCGGGAACTATGGCTACACCTTC
-,-,TRBJ2-3,TRBV29-1,CSVVGGAARTDTQYF,TGCAGCGTTGTGGGTGGGGCGGCCCGCACAGATACGCAGTATTTT
-,-,TRBJ1-2,TRBV14,CASSQGGGIGGYTF,TGTGCCAGCAGCCAAGGAGGAGGGATCGGTGGCTACACCTTC
-,-,TRBJ1-1,TRBV15,CATSRARTGNTEAFF,TGTGCCACCAGCAGGGCCCGGACGGGAAACACTGAAGCTTTCTTT
few,TRBD1,TRBJ1-1,TRBV7-8,CASRTGGPTEAFF,TGTGCCAGCAGAACAGGGGGCCCGACTGAAGCTTTCTTT
-,-,TRBJ2-3,TRBV5-1,CASSLKPTSTDTQYF,TGCGCCAGCAGCTTGAAACCAACTAGCACAGATACGCAGTATTTT
-,-,TRBJ2-7,TRBV5-1,CASSLWDTVGYEQYF,TGCGCCAGCAGCTTGTGGGACACTGTAGGATACGAGCAGTACTTC
-,TRBD1,TRBJ1-5,TRBV19,CASTRDREYHQPQHF,TGTGCCAGTACCCGGGACAGGGAATATCATCAGCCCCAGCATTTT
-,-,TRBJ1-1,TRBV7-6,CASSLFSGDTLWGTEAFF,TGTGCCAGCAGCTTATTTAGTGGGGACACTCTCTGGGGGACTGAAGCTTTCTTT
-,-,TRBJ1-2,TRBV30,CAWSVRGAGGYTF,TGTGCCTGGAGTGTACGGGGGGCGGGGGGCTACACCTTC
once,-,TRBJ2-3,TRBV7-2,CASSLDRRGTGTQYF,TGTGCCAGCAGCTTAGACAGGAGAGGCACGGGTACGCAGTATTTT
-,TRBD1,TRBJ1-4,TRBV19,CASRTGTGGRIDEKLFF,TGTGCCAGTAGGACCGGGACAGGGGGCCGGATAGATGAAAAACTGTTTTTT
-,TRBD2,TRBJ2-1,TRBV29-1,CSVGAGVGFNEQFF,TGCAGCGTTGGAGCGGGAGTGGGGTTTAATGAGCAGTTCTTC
-,TRBD2,TRBJ2-1,TRBV7-3,CASSRLAGVPNEQFF,TGTGCCAGCAGCCGGCTAGCGGGAGTTCCCAATGAGCAGTTCTTC
-,-,TRBJ1-1,TRBV6-5,CASRRQNTEAFF,TGTGCCAGCAGGCGACAGAACACTGAAGCTTTCTTT
once,-,TRBJ2-7,TRBV19,CASSGRGTYEQYF,TGTGCCAGTAGCGGGCGGGGAACCTACGAGCAGTACTTC
-,TRBD1,TRBJ2-7,TRBV7-2,CASSAQGGQGRYEQYF,TGTGCCAGCAGCGCCCAAGGGGGACAGGGCCGGTACGAGCAGTACTTC
-,TRBD2,TRBJ2-7,TRBV7-9,CASSLRASGGYEQYF,TGTGCCAGCAGCTTGAGGGCTAGCGGAGGATACGAGCAGTACTTC
-,-,TRBJ2-3,TRBV28,CASSPRGSTDTQYF,TGTGCCAGCAGCCCCCGCGGCTCCACAGATACGCAGTATTTT
-,TRBD1,TRBJ1-5,TRBV6-5,CASSLTGGSGQPQHF,TGTGCCAGCAGTTTGACAGGGGGCTCAGGGCAGCCCCAGCATTTT
-,TRBD1,TRBJ2-1,TRBV10-3,CAISYTTGETRSEQFF,TGTGCCATCAGTTACACAACAGGGGAGACGCGGAGTGAGCAGTTCTTC
few,-,TRBJ1-5,TRBV7-2,CASSLVGHLEAREPQHF,TGTGCCAGCAGCTTAGTAGGACACCTCGAAGCACGGGAGCCCCAGCATTTT
-,-,TRBJ1-2,TRBV12-3/TRBV12-4,CASSFSIYGYTF,TGTGCCAGCAGTTTTAGTATCTATGGCTACACCTTC
-,-,TRBJ1-1,TRBV30,CAWSARGSTEAFF,TGTGCCTGGAGTGCTCGGGGGAGCACTGAAGCTTTCTTT
-,-,TRBJ2-5,TRBV5-1,CASSLEAGTQYF,TGCGCCAGCAGCTTGGAAGCCGGGACCCAGTACTTC
-,TRBD1,TRBJ1-4,TRBV3-1/TRBV3-2,CASSQTGTAYEKLFF,TGTGCCAGCAGCCAGACCGGGACAGCGTATGAAAAACTGTTTTTT
-,-,TRBJ2-3,TRBV9,CASSDDSGDTQYF,TGTGCCAGCAGCGACGACAGTGGAGATACGCAGTATTTT
-,TRBD1,TRBJ2-7,TRBV11-2,CASSFNRGDNEQYF,TGTGCCAGCAGCTTTAACAGGGGGGACAACGAGCAGTACTTC
-,-,TRBJ2-5,TRBV28,CASSLGQQETQYF,TGTGCCAGCAGTTTGGGGCAGCAAGAGACCCAGTACTTC
-,TRBD1,TRBJ2-7,TRBV19,CASSQIPGQGAYEQYF,TGTGCCAGTAGTCAAATCCCGGGACAGGGGGCCTACGAGCAGTACTTC
-,-,TRBJ1-1,TRBV28,CASSLGRNTEAFF,TGTGCCAGCAGTTTGGGCAGAAACACTGAAGCTTTCTTT
-,TRBD1,TRBJ1-6,TRBV19,CASANPRGSLNSPLHF,TGTGCCAGCGCAAACCCCAGGGGGTCCCTTAATTCACCCCTCCACTTT
-,TRBD1,TRBJ2-7,TRBV28,CASSHRTGLSSYEQYF,TGTGCCAGCAGTCATCGGACAGGCCTGAGCTCCTACGAGCAGTACTTC
-,TRBD1,TRBJ1-1,TRBV11-1,CASRFTGAEAFF,TGTGCCAGCAGGTTTACAGGGGCTGAAGCTTTCTTT
-,TRBD1,TRBJ1-4,TRBV29-1,CSVLDRTGGEKLFF,TGCAGCGTACTAGACCGGACAGGGGGAGAAAAACTGTTTTTT
-,-,TRBJ1-1,TRBV5-6,CASTGTGLSEAFF,TGTGCCAGCACCGGAACAGGGTTGTCTGAAGCTTTCTTT
once,-,TRBJ1-2,TRBV5-8,CASSLGTANYGYTF,TGTGCCAGCAGCTTGGGGACAGCTAACTATGGCTACACCTTC
-,-,TRBJ2-3,TRBV18,CASDIRGLEDTQYF,TGTGCCAGCGATATCCGAGGTTTGGAGGATACGCAGTATTTT
-,TRBD1,TRBJ1-1,TRBV14,CASSQDSDTGAW,TGTGCCAGCAGCCAAGATTCAGATACAGGGGCTTGG
-,TRBD2,TRBJ2-1,TRBV15,CATSRVRTSGYNEQFF,TGTGCCACCAGCAGAGTGAGGACTAGCGGATACAATGAGCAGTTCTTC
-,-,TRBJ1-1,TRBV13,CASSSQENTEAFF,TGTGCCAGCAGCTCACAGGAGAACACTGAAGCTTTCTTT